This TCR beta chain was recorded in a study of shared clonotypes between healthy human individuals. Background on the study: Three plates each covered CD4 naive and memory; CD8 naive two, CD8 memory one. Broader study findings: Though the depth was large, rarefaction showed that sorted-subset sequencing was incomplete.

This CDR3 is built from 14 residues. V lost 4 bases and J lost 0, with 10 bases in between. Germline CDR1 is SGHTS and CDR2 is YDEGEE. Remarks on this clone: Its antigen is unknown.

Assay execution proceeded at the deep level. The protocol was immunoSEQ multiplex PCR, while the TCRdb copy is restricted to in-frame clones and leaves out a portion. The sample comprises about 1.1 million clones, about 80% of which are singletons, and 0.89% rests with the top ten. Sample: memory CD4+ T cells from PBMCs. Subset in this sample: CD45RA-negative fraction. The gene calls are TRBV5-8 and TRBJ1-1; no clear D. This sequence was found in a young man in good health. Some clones in this sample may be carry-over from other donors' samples. The CDR3 sequence is CASSLTALNTEAFF. CDR3 in DNA: TGTGCCAGCAGCCTGACGGCATTGAACACTGAAGCTTTCTTT.